This is a list of T cell receptor beta chains from one sample in a study of human T cells and chemical hapten exposure. TCRdb passed the RACE reads through MiXCR, listing each CDR3 protein once. The sample records about 95,000 distinct CDR3 sequences, 10% to 12% being singletons. This sample comprised whole blood, obtained in connection with sensitization to the hapten diphenylcyclopropenone (DPC). The receptors were sampled from a woman between 40 and 55 years old with alopecia areata. Some clones in this sample may be carry-over from other donors' samples. CDR3s include the opening cysteine and the closing phenylalanine or tryptophan. The order of the fields is V gene, clone size, D gene, CDR3 length, J gene, CDR3 protein, CDR3 DNA. A D gene is named only where the DNA matches it firmly. Where a row states a size, it is once, few, many or the class of an expanded clone; other rows omit it.

V gene: TRBV9; clone size: NA; D gene: NA; CDR3 length: 13; J gene: TRBJ2-7; CDR3 protein: CASSVGFGDEQYF; CDR3 DNA: TGTGCCAGCAGCGTAGGTTTCGGGGACGAGCAGTACTTC
V gene: TRBV29-1; clone size: NA; D gene: TRBD1; CDR3 length: 12; J gene: TRBJ2-5; CDR3 protein: CSAGDREETQYF; CDR3 DNA: TGCAGCGCGGGGGACAGGGAAGAGACCCAGTACTTC
V gene: TRBV7-9; clone size: NA; D gene: TRBD1; CDR3 length: 16; J gene: TRBJ1-1; CDR3 protein: CASSLGGQGQNTEAFF; CDR3 DNA: TGTGCCAGCAGCTTAGGTGGACAGGGTCAGAACACTGAAGCTTTCTTT
V gene: TRBV29-1; clone size: NA; D gene: NA; CDR3 length: 13; J gene: TRBJ1-2; CDR3 protein: CSAGHAGDYGYTF; CDR3 DNA: TGCAGCGCCGGACACGCAGGCGACTATGGCTACACCTTC
V gene: TRBV11-2; clone size: NA; D gene: NA; CDR3 length: 15; J gene: TRBJ2-5; CDR3 protein: CASSAFLGGQETQYF; CDR3 DNA: TGTGCCAGCAGCGCGTTTTTGGGGGGCCAAGAGACCCAGTACTTC
V gene: TRBV4-2; clone size: many; D gene: TRBD2; CDR3 length: 17; J gene: TRBJ2-7; CDR3 protein: CASSQEVPSGRGDEQYF; CDR3 DNA: TGTGCCAGCAGCCAAGAGGTCCCTAGCGGGAGAGGCGACGAGCAGTACTTC
V gene: TRBV19; clone size: few; D gene: NA; CDR3 length: 15; J gene: TRBJ1-5; CDR3 protein: CASSIDSSSNQPQHF; CDR3 DNA: TGTGCCAGTAGTATAGATAGCAGCTCCAATCAGCCCCAGCATTTT
V gene: TRBV4-1; clone size: many; D gene: NA; CDR3 length: 13; J gene: TRBJ1-5; CDR3 protein: CASSPLIGTPQHF; CDR3 DNA: TGCGCCAGCAGCCCCCTAATAGGGACGCCCCAGCATTTT
V gene: TRBV7-2; clone size: many; D gene: NA; CDR3 length: 15; J gene: TRBJ1-5; CDR3 protein: CASSLVGGGDQPQHF; CDR3 DNA: TGTGCCAGCAGCTTAGTTGGGGGTGGGGATCAGCCCCAGCATTTT
V gene: TRBV6-1; clone size: few; D gene: NA; CDR3 length: 13; J gene: TRBJ2-7; CDR3 protein: CASSGPDSYEQYF; CDR3 DNA: TGTGCCAGCAGTGGGCCGGACAGCTACGAGCAGTACTTC
V gene: TRBV7-9; clone size: NA; D gene: TRBD2; CDR3 length: 15; J gene: TRBJ2-7; CDR3 protein: CASRPIAGAGYEQYF; CDR3 DNA: TGTGCCAGCAGACCTATAGCGGGAGCAGGGTACGAGCAGTACTTC
V gene: TRBV29-1; clone size: NA; D gene: NA; CDR3 length: 12; J gene: TRBJ2-5; CDR3 protein: CSVERTSETQYF; CDR3 DNA: TGCAGCGTTGAACGGACGTCTGAGACCCAGTACTTC
V gene: TRBV10-3; clone size: few; D gene: NA; CDR3 length: 14; J gene: TRBJ2-1; CDR3 protein: CAIGAQGGFNEQFF; CDR3 DNA: TGTGCCATCGGGGCGCAGGGTGGGTTCAATGAGCAGTTCTTC
V gene: TRBV4-2; clone size: few; D gene: NA; CDR3 length: 16; J gene: TRBJ2-2; CDR3 protein: CASSPPGRGDTGELFF; CDR3 DNA: TGTGCCAGCAGCCCTCCGGGCAGGGGCGACACCGGGGAGCTGTTTTTT
V gene: TRBV5-1; clone size: few; D gene: TRBD2; CDR3 length: 14; J gene: TRBJ2-3; CDR3 protein: CASSSLGGGDTQYF; CDR3 DNA: TGCGCCAGCAGCTCCCTTGGGGGGGGAGATACGCAGTATTTT
V gene: TRBV29-1; clone size: few; D gene: TRBD2; CDR3 length: 13; J gene: TRBJ2-7; CDR3 protein: CSVSLLAGYEQYF; CDR3 DNA: TGCAGCGTGTCCCTACTAGCGGGGTACGAGCAGTACTTC
V gene: TRBV20-1; clone size: NA; D gene: NA; CDR3 length: 13; J gene: TRBJ2-7; CDR3 protein: CSAKVGLEGEQYF; CDR3 DNA: TGCAGTGCTAAGGTCGGGCTTGAAGGCGAGCAGTACTTC
V gene: TRBV3-1; clone size: few; D gene: TRBD2; CDR3 length: 16; J gene: TRBJ2-5; CDR3 protein: CASSQAVGRAQETQYF; CDR3 DNA: TGTGCCAGCAGCCAAGCGGTTGGGAGGGCCCAAGAGACCCAGTACTTC
V gene: TRBV29-1; clone size: NA; D gene: TRBD2; CDR3 length: 14; J gene: TRBJ2-2; CDR3 protein: CSGGLAGSTGELFF; CDR3 DNA: TGCAGCGGGGGACTAGCGGGGAGCACCGGGGAGCTGTTTTTT
V gene: TRBV6-2/TRBV6-3; clone size: many; D gene: NA; CDR3 length: 12; J gene: TRBJ2-7; CDR3 protein: CASHGDPYEQYF; CDR3 DNA: TGTGCCAGTCACGGGGACCCCTACGAGCAGTACTTC
V gene: TRBV2; clone size: few; D gene: TRBD1; CDR3 length: 15; J gene: TRBJ1-6; CDR3 protein: CASSEAAGGNSPLHF; CDR3 DNA: TGTGCCAGCAGTGAAGCGGCAGGGGGGAATTCACCCCTCCACTTT
V gene: TRBV6-5; clone size: few; D gene: NA; CDR3 length: 15; J gene: TRBJ1-2; CDR3 protein: CASSYSPRDDYGYTF; CDR3 DNA: TGTGCCAGCAGTTACTCCCCCAGGGATGACTATGGCTACACCTTC
V gene: TRBV29-1; clone size: many; D gene: TRBD1; CDR3 length: 14; J gene: TRBJ1-2; CDR3 protein: CSVPYRDRGYGYTF; CDR3 DNA: TGCAGCGTTCCCTACCGGGACAGGGGCTATGGCTACACCTTC
V gene: TRBV11-2; clone size: few; D gene: NA; CDR3 length: 15; J gene: TRBJ2-5; CDR3 protein: CASSLMGGFGETQYF; CDR3 DNA: TGTGCCAGCAGCTTGATGGGGGGCTTTGGAGAGACCCAGTACTTC
V gene: TRBV6-2/TRBV6-3; clone size: NA; D gene: NA; CDR3 length: 12; J gene: TRBJ2-2; CDR3 protein: CASSVPKGELFF; CDR3 DNA: TGTGCCAGCTCGGTCCCGAAGGGGGAGCTGTTTTTT
V gene: TRBV9; clone size: few; D gene: TRBD1; CDR3 length: 14; J gene: TRBJ1-6; CDR3 protein: CASSAEQGNSPLHF; CDR3 DNA: TGTGCCAGCAGCGCCGAACAGGGGAATTCACCCCTCCACTTT
V gene: TRBV30; clone size: few; D gene: TRBD2; CDR3 length: 17; J gene: TRBJ2-5; CDR3 protein: CAWSVAWLAGVEETQYF; CDR3 DNA: TGTGCCTGGAGTGTAGCTTGGCTAGCGGGGGTAGAAGAGACCCAGTACTTC
V gene: TRBV2; clone size: NA; D gene: NA; CDR3 length: 15; J gene: TRBJ1-1; CDR3 protein: CASSEEQVLNTEAFF; CDR3 DNA: TGTGCCAGCAGTGAAGAACAGGTCTTAAACACTGAAGCTTTCTTT
V gene: TRBV23-1; clone size: NA; D gene: NA; CDR3 length: 14; J gene: TRBJ2-3; CDR3 protein: CASPWGLNTDTQYF; CDR3 DNA: TGCGCCAGCCCGTGGGGGCTCAATACAGATACGCAGTATTTT
V gene: TRBV24-1; clone size: many; D gene: NA; CDR3 length: 16; J gene: TRBJ1-1; CDR3 protein: CATSDTTGCLLTEAFF; CDR3 DNA: TGTGCCACCAGTGATACTACAGGGTGTCTGCTCACTGAAGCTTTCTTT
V gene: TRBV6-2/TRBV6-3; clone size: many; D gene: NA; CDR3 length: 14; J gene: TRBJ1-5; CDR3 protein: CASSYSGSNQPQHF; CDR3 DNA: TGTGCCAGCAGTTACTCGGGGAGCAATCAGCCCCAGCATTTT
V gene: TRBV6-4; clone size: once; D gene: TRBD2; CDR3 length: 16; J gene: TRBJ2-3; CDR3 protein: CASSDSVAGGPDTQYF; CDR3 DNA: TGTGCCAGCAGTGACTCAGTTGCGGGGGGGCCAGATACGCAGTATTTT
V gene: TRBV2; clone size: NA; D gene: TRBD2; CDR3 length: 17; J gene: TRBJ2-7; CDR3 protein: CASSEVRLAGGAYEQYF; CDR3 DNA: TGTGCCAGCAGTGAAGTTAGACTAGCGGGTGGGGCCTACGAGCAGTACTTC
V gene: TRBV5-5; clone size: few; D gene: NA; CDR3 length: 15; J gene: TRBJ1-5; CDR3 protein: CASSLGRPSNQPQHF; CDR3 DNA: TGTGCCAGCAGCTTGGGTAGACCCAGCAATCAGCCCCAGCATTTT
V gene: TRBV6-2/TRBV6-3; clone size: NA; D gene: NA; CDR3 length: 13; J gene: TRBJ1-1; CDR3 protein: CASVRRRNTEAFF; CDR3 DNA: TGTGCCAGCGTGAGACGCCGAAACACTGAAGCTTTCTTT
V gene: TRBV4-1; clone size: NA; D gene: NA; CDR3 length: 15; J gene: TRBJ2-3; CDR3 protein: CASSQGGSGVDTQYF; CDR3 DNA: TGCGCCAGCAGCCAAGGTGGTAGTGGGGTTGATACGCAGTATTTT
V gene: TRBV11-2; clone size: NA; D gene: NA; CDR3 length: 14; J gene: TRBJ1-2; CDR3 protein: CASVGSRRQGGYTF; CDR3 DNA: TGTGCCAGTGTGGGGTCCCGTCGGCAGGGCGGCTACACCTTC
V gene: TRBV6-2/TRBV6-3; clone size: NA; D gene: NA; CDR3 length: 15; J gene: TRBJ2-7; CDR3 protein: CASSRLGPIDYEQYF; CDR3 DNA: TGTGCCAGCAGCCGCCTGGGACCTATAGACTACGAGCAGTACTTC
V gene: TRBV28; clone size: many; D gene: NA; CDR3 length: 12; J gene: TRBJ1-1; CDR3 protein: CASSLVNTEAFF; CDR3 DNA: TGTGCCAGCAGTTTAGTAAACACTGAAGCTTTCTTT
V gene: TRBV6-5; clone size: NA; D gene: NA; CDR3 length: 11; J gene: TRBJ1-1; CDR3 protein: CASSTGGEAFF; CDR3 DNA: TGTGCCAGCAGTACGGGGGGTGAAGCTTTCTTT
V gene: TRBV6-1; clone size: many; D gene: TRBD1; CDR3 length: 14; J gene: TRBJ2-1; CDR3 protein: CATTQGAISNEQFF; CDR3 DNA: TGTGCCACCACACAGGGGGCAATTTCCAATGAGCAGTTCTTC
V gene: TRBV12-3/TRBV12-4; clone size: many; D gene: NA; CDR3 length: 14; J gene: TRBJ1-5; CDR3 protein: CATPGPAGNQPQHF; CDR3 DNA: TGTGCCACCCCAGGGCCGGCTGGCAATCAGCCCCAGCATTTT
V gene: TRBV19; clone size: many; D gene: NA; CDR3 length: 14; J gene: TRBJ2-7; CDR3 protein: CASSISRDTYEQYF; CDR3 DNA: TGTGCCAGTAGTATATCCAGAGACACTTACGAGCAGTACTTC
V gene: TRBV7-2; clone size: NA; D gene: TRBD1; CDR3 length: 13; J gene: TRBJ1-6; CDR3 protein: CASKGGAEGPLHF; CDR3 DNA: TGTGCCAGCAAAGGGGGCGCCGAAGGACCCCTCCACTTT
V gene: TRBV27; clone size: many; D gene: TRBD1; CDR3 length: 17; J gene: TRBJ2-1; CDR3 protein: CASSSRTGIGAYNEQFF; CDR3 DNA: TGTGCCAGCAGTTCCCGGACAGGGATTGGCGCCTACAATGAGCAGTTCTTC
V gene: TRBV7-9; clone size: many; D gene: TRBD2; CDR3 length: 15; J gene: TRBJ2-7; CDR3 protein: CASSLKAGGTYEQYF; CDR3 DNA: TGTGCCAGCAGCTTAAAGGCGGGAGGAACCTACGAGCAGTACTTC
V gene: TRBV29-1; clone size: NA; D gene: TRBD2; CDR3 length: 14; J gene: TRBJ2-1; CDR3 protein: CSVESATSGDEQFF; CDR3 DNA: TGCAGCGTTGAATCGGCCACTAGCGGGGATGAGCAGTTCTTC
V gene: TRBV20-1; clone size: many; D gene: TRBD1; CDR3 length: 16; J gene: TRBJ2-6; CDR3 protein: CSAPGTGHSGANVLTF; CDR3 DNA: TGCAGTGCTCCCGGGACAGGGCACTCTGGGGCCAACGTCCTGACTTTC
V gene: TRBV12-3/TRBV12-4; clone size: many; D gene: TRBD2; CDR3 length: 15; J gene: TRBJ2-2; CDR3 protein: CASSGRVANTGELFF; CDR3 DNA: TGTGCCAGCAGTGGGAGGGTGGCGAACACCGGGGAGCTGTTTTTT
V gene: TRBV10-1; clone size: few; D gene: NA; CDR3 length: 14; J gene: TRBJ2-1; CDR3 protein: CASSELGARNEQFF; CDR3 DNA: TGCGCCAGCAGTGAGTTGGGGGCGCGTAATGAGCAGTTCTTC
V gene: TRBV28; clone size: many; D gene: TRBD2; CDR3 length: 15; J gene: TRBJ2-7; CDR3 protein: CASSIAGVTRYEQYF; CDR3 DNA: TGTGCCAGCAGTATAGCGGGAGTAACAAGGTACGAGCAGTACTTC
V gene: TRBV11-2; clone size: few; D gene: TRBD2; CDR3 length: 19; J gene: TRBJ2-2; CDR3 protein: CASSLDRGGLAGGNGELFF; CDR3 DNA: TGTGCCAGCAGCTTAGATCGCGGGGGACTAGCGGGAGGAAACGGGGAGCTGTTTTTT
V gene: TRBV30; clone size: few; D gene: TRBD2; CDR3 length: 17; J gene: TRBJ2-1; CDR3 protein: CAWRGTSGSGGVYEQFF; CDR3 DNA: TGTGCCTGGAGAGGGACTAGCGGGAGTGGGGGTGTGTATGAGCAGTTCTTC
V gene: TRBV29-1; clone size: many; D gene: TRBD2; CDR3 length: 14; J gene: TRBJ2-1; CDR3 protein: CSVGRGGPYNEQFF; CDR3 DNA: TGCAGCGTTGGGCGGGGGGGTCCCTACAATGAGCAGTTCTTC